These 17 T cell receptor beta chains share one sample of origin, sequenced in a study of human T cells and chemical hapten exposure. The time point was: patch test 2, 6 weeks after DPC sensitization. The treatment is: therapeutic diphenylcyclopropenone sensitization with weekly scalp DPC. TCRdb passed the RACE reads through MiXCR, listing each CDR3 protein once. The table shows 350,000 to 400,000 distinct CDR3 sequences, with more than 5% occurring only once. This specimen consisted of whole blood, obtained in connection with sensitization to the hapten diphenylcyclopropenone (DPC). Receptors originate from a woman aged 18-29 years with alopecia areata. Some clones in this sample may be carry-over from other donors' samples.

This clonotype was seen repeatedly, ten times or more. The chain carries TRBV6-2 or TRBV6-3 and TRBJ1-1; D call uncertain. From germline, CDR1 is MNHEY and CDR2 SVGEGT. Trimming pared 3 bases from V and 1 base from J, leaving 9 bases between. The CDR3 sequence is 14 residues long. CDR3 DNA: TGTGCCAGCAGTTATTCCTCACCGAACACTGAAGCTTTCTTT. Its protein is CASSYSSPNTEAFF.

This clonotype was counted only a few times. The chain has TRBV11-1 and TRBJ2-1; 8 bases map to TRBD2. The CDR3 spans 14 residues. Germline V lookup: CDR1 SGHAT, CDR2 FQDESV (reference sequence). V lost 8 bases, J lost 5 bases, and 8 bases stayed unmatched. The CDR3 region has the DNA TGTGCCAGCTGCGCGGGGGGCCCAAACAATGAGCAGTTCTTC. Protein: CASCAGGPNNEQFF.

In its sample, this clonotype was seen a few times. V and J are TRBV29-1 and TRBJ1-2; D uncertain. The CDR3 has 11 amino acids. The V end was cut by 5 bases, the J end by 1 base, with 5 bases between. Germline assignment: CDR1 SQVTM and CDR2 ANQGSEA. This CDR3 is CSVTLNYGYTF. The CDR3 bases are TGCAGCGTTACCCTTAACTATGGCTACACCTTC.

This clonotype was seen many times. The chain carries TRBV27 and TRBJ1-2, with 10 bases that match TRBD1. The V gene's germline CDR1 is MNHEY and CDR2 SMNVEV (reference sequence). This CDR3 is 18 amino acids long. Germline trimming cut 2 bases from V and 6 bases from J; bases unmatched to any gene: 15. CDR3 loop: CASSLRRSTGQGLDGYTF. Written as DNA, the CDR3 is TGTGCCAGCAGTTTAAGAAGGAGCACGGGACAGGGGTTGGATGGCTACACCTTC.

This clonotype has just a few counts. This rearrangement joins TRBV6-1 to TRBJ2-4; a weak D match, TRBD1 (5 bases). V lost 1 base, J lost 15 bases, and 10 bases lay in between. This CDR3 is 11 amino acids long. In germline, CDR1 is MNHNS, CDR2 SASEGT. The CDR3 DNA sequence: TGTGCCAGCAGTGAAGGGTGGCAGGGGTACTTC. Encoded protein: CASSEGWQGYF.

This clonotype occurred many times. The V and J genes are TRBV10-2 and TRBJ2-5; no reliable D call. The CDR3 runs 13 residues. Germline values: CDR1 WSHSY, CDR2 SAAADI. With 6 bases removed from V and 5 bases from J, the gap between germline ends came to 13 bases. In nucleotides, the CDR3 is TGCGCCAGCAGAGACGTTGGTCAGGAGACCCAGTACTTC. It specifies CASRDVGQETQYF.

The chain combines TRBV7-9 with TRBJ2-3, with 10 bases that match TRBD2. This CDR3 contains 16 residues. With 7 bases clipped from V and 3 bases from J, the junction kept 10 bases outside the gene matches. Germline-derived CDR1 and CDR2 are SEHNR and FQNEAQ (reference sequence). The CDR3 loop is CASNQRGGISTDTQYF. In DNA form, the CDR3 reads TGTGCCAGCAACCAGCGGGGGGGCATAAGTACAGATACGCAGTATTTT.

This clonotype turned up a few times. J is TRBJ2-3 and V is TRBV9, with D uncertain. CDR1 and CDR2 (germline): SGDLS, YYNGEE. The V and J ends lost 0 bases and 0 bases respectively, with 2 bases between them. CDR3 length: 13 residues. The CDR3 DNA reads TGTGCCAGCAGCGTAGACAGCACAGATACGCAGTATTTT. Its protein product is CASSVDSTDTQYF.

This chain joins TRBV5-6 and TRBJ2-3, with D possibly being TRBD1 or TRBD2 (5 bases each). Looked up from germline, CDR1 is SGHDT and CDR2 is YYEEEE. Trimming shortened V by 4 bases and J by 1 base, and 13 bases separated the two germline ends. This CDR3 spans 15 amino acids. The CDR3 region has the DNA TGTGCCAGCAGCCTCGGGACGCTTGGCACAGATACGCAGTATTTT. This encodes CASSLGTLGTDTQYF.

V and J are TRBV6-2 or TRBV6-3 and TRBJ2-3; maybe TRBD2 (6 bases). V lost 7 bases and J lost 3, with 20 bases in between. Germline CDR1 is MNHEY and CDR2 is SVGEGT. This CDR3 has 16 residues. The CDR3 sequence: CASNPTSSVLTDTQYF. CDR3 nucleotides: TGTGCCAGCAATCCTACTAGCTCCGTTCTTACAGATACGCAGTATTTT.

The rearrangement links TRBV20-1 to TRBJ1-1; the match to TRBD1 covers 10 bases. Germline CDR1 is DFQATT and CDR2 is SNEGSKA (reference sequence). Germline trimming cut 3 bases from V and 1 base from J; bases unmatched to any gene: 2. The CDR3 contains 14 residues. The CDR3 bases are TGCAGTGCTAGGGGGACAGGGGCGAACACTGAAGCTTTCTTT. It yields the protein CSARGTGANTEAFF.

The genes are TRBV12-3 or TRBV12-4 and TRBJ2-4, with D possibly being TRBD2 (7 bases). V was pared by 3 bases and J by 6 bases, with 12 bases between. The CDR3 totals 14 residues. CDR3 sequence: CASSLSGEGNIQYF. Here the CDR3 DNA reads TGTGCCAGCAGTTTGTCAGGGGAGGGAAACATTCAGTACTTC.

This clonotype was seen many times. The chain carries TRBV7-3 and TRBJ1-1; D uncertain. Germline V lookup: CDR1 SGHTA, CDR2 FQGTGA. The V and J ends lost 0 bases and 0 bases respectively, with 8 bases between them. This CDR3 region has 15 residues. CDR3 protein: CASSLTQVLNTEAFF. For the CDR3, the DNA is TGTGCCAGCAGCTTAACCCAGGTTTTGAACACTGAAGCTTTCTTT.

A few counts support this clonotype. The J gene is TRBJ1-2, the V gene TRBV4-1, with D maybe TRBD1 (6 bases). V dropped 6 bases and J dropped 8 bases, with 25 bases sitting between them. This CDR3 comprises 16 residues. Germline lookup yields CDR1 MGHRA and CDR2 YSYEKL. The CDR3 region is CASRGPYLDRLSGYTF. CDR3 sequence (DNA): TGCGCCAGCAGGGGCCCTTACCTAGACAGGCTAAGCGGCTACACCTTC.

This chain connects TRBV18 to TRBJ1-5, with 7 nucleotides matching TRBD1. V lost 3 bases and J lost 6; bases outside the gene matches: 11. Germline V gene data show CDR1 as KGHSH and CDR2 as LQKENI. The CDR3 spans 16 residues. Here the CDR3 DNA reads TGTGCCAGCTCACCGGGTCGAGGGGGCAGGAGTCAGCCCCAGCATTTT. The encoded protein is CASSPGRGGRSQPQHF. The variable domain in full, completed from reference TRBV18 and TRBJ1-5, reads NAGVMQNPRHLVRRRGQEARLRCSPMKGHSHVYWYRQLPEEGLKFMVYLQKENIIDESGMPKERFSAEFPKEGPSILRIQQVVRGDSAAYFCASSPGRGGRSQPQHFGDGTRLSIL.

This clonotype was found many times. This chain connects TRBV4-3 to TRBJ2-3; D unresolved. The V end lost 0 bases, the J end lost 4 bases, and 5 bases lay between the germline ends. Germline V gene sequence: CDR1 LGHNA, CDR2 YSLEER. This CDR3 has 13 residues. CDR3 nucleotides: TGCGCCAGCAGCCAAGAATTGCCAGATACGCAGTATTTT. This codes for CASSQELPDTQYF.

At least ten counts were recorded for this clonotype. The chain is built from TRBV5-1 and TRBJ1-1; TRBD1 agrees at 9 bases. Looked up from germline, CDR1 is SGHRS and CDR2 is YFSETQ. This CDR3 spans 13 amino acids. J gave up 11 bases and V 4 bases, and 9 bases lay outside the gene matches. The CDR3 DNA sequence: TGCGCCAGCAGCCGAGACAGGGGGGAGGATGCTTTCTTT. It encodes CASSRDRGEDAFF.